The rows below give T cell receptor beta chains drawn from one sample of a study of CD8+ T cells in alopecia areata. Produced via immunoSEQ multiplex PCR; TCRdb's table is partial and in-frame only. Of approximately 130,000 clones in the sample, about 46% were seen once. Sequenced sample: NKG2D-low CD8+ T cells sorted from blood. The receptors stem from a human donor with alopecia areata. The CDR3 runs from the conserved cysteine through the conserved F or W. D genes are given only for firm matches. Only part of the rows carry a size: once, few, many, or a class if the clone is expanded.

size	V	D	J	CDR3	DNA
.	TRBV30	.	TRBJ2-2	CAWSGSGSHAGELFF	TGTGCCTGGAGTGGCTCCGGGTCACACGCCGGGGAGCTGTTTTTT
.	TRBV6-6	.	TRBJ2-5	CASSLDSYQETQYF	TGTGCCAGCAGTCTGGACAGTTATCAAGAGACCCAGTACTTC
few	TRBV29-1	TRBD2	TRBJ2-1	CSVEESTSGYNEQFF	TGCAGCGTTGAAGAATCCACTAGCGGATACAATGAGCAGTTCTTC
few	TRBV29-1	.	TRBJ2-2	CSVGGTGELFF	TGCAGCGTTGGGGGGACAGGGGAGCTGTTTTTT
few	TRBV11-2	.	TRBJ2-3	CASSFGGGTDTQYF	TGTGCCAGCAGCTTCGGAGGGGGCACAGATACGCAGTATTTT
.	TRBV29-1	TRBD2	TRBJ2-3	CSVVREGRTYF	TGCAGCGTTGTACGGGAGGGACGTACGTATTTT
few	TRBV4-1	.	TRBJ2-2	CASSQVVRTLNTGELFF	TGCGCCAGCAGCCAAGTCGTCCGGACTTTAAACACCGGGGAGCTGTTTTTT
.	TRBV5-4	.	TRBJ2-7	CASSRGPHYEQYF	TGTGCCAGCAGCAGAGGACCGCACTACGAGCAGTACTTC
once	TRBV6-1	TRBD2	TRBJ2-1	CASSGLADSYNEQFF	TGTGCCAGCAGTGGGCTAGCGGACTCCTACAATGAGCAGTTCTTC
few	TRBV27	.	TRBJ2-3	CASSHTVGISTDTQYF	TGTGCCAGCAGTCATACTGTGGGTATTAGCACAGATACGCAGTATTTT
.	TRBV28	TRBD1	TRBJ1-5	CASTPRGDRGLFQPQHF	TGTGCCAGCACCCCTCGGGGAGACAGGGGGCTTTTTCAGCCCCAGCATTTT
few	TRBV29-1	TRBD1	TRBJ1-1	CSVEIQGGAVAFF	TGCAGCGTTGAAATACAGGGGGGAGCGGTCGCTTTCTTT
.	TRBV30	.	TRBJ1-2	CAWGQLGLSEDGYTF	TGTGCCTGGGGACAACTAGGACTCTCGGAGGATGGCTACACCTTC
.	TRBV14	.	TRBJ2-1	CASSQVIGSEQFF	TGTGCCAGCAGCCAAGTCATAGGGAGTGAGCAGTTCTTC
.	TRBV15	TRBD2	TRBJ2-3	CATSSDRDYFTDTQYF	TGTGCCACCAGCAGTGACCGGGACTATTTCACAGATACGCAGTATTTT
.	TRBV29-1	.	TRBJ2-7	CSVEVSIPRGSYEQYF	TGCAGCGTTGAAGTGAGCATCCCCCGGGGCTCCTACGAGCAGTACTTC
.	TRBV6-6	.	TRBJ2-7	CASTQGGEQYF	TGTGCCAGCACCCAGGGTGGGGAGCAGTACTTC
.	TRBV29-1	TRBD1	TRBJ2-7	CSVGGQGYEQYF	TGCAGCGTTGGGGGACAGGGCTACGAGCAGTACTTC
.	TRBV5-1	TRBD2	TRBJ2-3	CASSLVGSGVDTQYF	TGCGCCAGCAGCTTGGTTGGTAGCGGGGTAGATACGCAGTATTTT
.	TRBV18	TRBD1	TRBJ1-2	CASGTGDGYTF	TGTGCCAGCGGGACAGGGGATGGCTACACCTTC
few	TRBV23-1	TRBD1	TRBJ2-1	CASSQSGQGAAEQFF	TGCGCCAGCAGTCAATCAGGACAGGGGGCCGCTGAGCAGTTCTTC
few	TRBV29-1	.	TRBJ2-5	CSVEEEGTQYF	TGCAGCGTTGAGGAGGAGGGGACCCAGTACTTC
.	TRBV30	.	TRBJ2-2	CAWSPGNRDTGELFF	TGTGCCTGGAGTCCCGGAAACAGGGACACCGGGGAGCTGTTTTTT
few	TRBV27	TRBD1	TRBJ1-2	CASSSGTGTEGYTF	TGTGCCAGCAGTTCCGGGACAGGGACTGAGGGCTACACCTTC
few	TRBV29-1	.	TRBJ1-1	CSVERGNTEAFF	TGCAGCGTTGAACGGGGGAACACTGAAGCTTTCTTT
.	TRBV4-1	TRBD1	TRBJ2-5	CASSQAPPLQGEETQYF	TGCGCCAGCAGCCAGGCACCACCGCTACAGGGGGAGGAGACCCAGTACTTC
few	TRBV4-1	TRBD1	TRBJ2-1	CASSPGDSNYNEQFF	TGCGCCAGCAGCCCCGGGGACAGTAATTACAATGAGCAGTTCTTC
.	TRBV5-1	TRBD1	TRBJ2-7	CASSTGQSYEQYF	TGCGCCAGCAGCACGGGACAGTCCTACGAGCAGTACTTC
.	TRBV23-1	.	TRBJ2-1	CASSGQSSYNEQFF	TGCGCCAGCAGTGGACAGTCGTCCTACAATGAGCAGTTCTTC
few	TRBV4-1	.	TRBJ1-5	CASSQGSNQPQHF	TGCGCCAGCAGCCAAGGTAGCAATCAGCCCCAGCATTTT
few	TRBV28	TRBD2	TRBJ2-1	CASSSAVSGGSYNEQFF	TGTGCCAGCAGTTCAGCGGTTAGCGGGGGGAGTTACAATGAGCAGTTCTTC
.	TRBV6-4	.	TRBJ2-3	CASSLLLGDTQYF	TGTGCCAGCAGTCTTCTCCTTGGGGATACGCAGTATTTT
few	TRBV2	.	TRBJ2-3	CASSELTADTQYF	TGTGCCAGCAGTGAACTGACGGCAGATACGCAGTATTTT
few	TRBV29-1	TRBD1	TRBJ1-1	CSVELSKTGSTEAFF	TGCAGCGTTGAACTATCAAAGACAGGGAGCACTGAAGCTTTCTTT
.	TRBV13	.	TRBJ1-1	CASSQGLSEEAFF	TGTGCCAGCAGCCAGGGCCTCTCGGAGGAAGCTTTCTTT
.	TRBV5-1	TRBD1	TRBJ1-1	CASSLETGFTTEAFF	TGCGCCAGCAGCTTGGAGACAGGGTTCACCACTGAAGCTTTCTTT
few	TRBV10-3	.	TRBJ2-3	CAISEAGRQTTDTQYF	TGTGCCATCAGTGAGGCCGGCAGACAGACCACAGATACGCAGTATTTT
.	TRBV23-1	TRBD2	TRBJ2-7	CASSHGYGRWYEQYF	TGCGCCAGCAGTCACGGGTACGGGAGGTGGTACGAGCAGTACTTC
few	TRBV29-1	.	TRBJ2-7	CSAGTTGLRRYYEQYF	TGCAGCGCGGGTACAACAGGGCTCCGGCGTTACTACGAGCAGTACTTC
.	TRBV28	TRBD1	TRBJ1-2	CASSKTGANYGYTF	TGTGCCAGCAGTAAAACAGGGGCTAACTATGGCTACACCTTC